These 19 T cell receptor beta chains originate from one sample sequenced in a study of blood T cell repertoires in COVID-19. The table came from immunoSEQ multiplex PCR; TCRdb's copy has only in-frame clones and leaves some out. Of over 400,000 clones listed, about 85% are singletons. The material sequenced was PBMCs or T cells enriched from blood (not recorded which). These receptors were collected from a woman aged 60-75 years who had recovered from COVID-19.

V is TRBV5-1 and J is TRBJ1-1; weak D call: TRBD1 (5 bases). V lost 4 bases and J 1 base, leaving 17 bases between the germline ends. The germline V gene encodes CDR1 SGHRS and CDR2 YFSETQ. The length of the CDR3 is 16 residues. The CDR3 nucleotides are TGCGCCAGCAGCCCGCGCCCCGGGGGAGAGAACACTGAAGCTTTCTTT. It translates to CASSPRPGGENTEAFF.

V is TRBV5-6 and J is TRBJ2-2; maybe TRBD2 (6 bases). Germline assignment: CDR1 SGHDT and CDR2 YYEEEE. This CDR3 has 15 amino acids. V lost 4 bases and J 3 bases, leaving 13 bases between the germline ends. CDR3 DNA sequence: TGTGCCAGCAGCCTAAGCGGGCCCTACACCGGGGAGCTGTTTTTT. This encodes CASSLSGPYTGELFF.

The rearrangement uses TRBV5-5 and TRBJ2-1, with 7 bases that match TRBD1. Trimming took 3 bases from V and 1 from J; bases not matched to a gene: 10. Per germline, CDR1 SGHKS and CDR2 YYEKEE (reference sequence). The CDR3 has 17 amino acids. In DNA form, the CDR3 reads TGTGCCAGCAGCTCCGGGACAGTCTTGGGTTCCTACAATGAGCAGTTCTTC. It encodes CASSSGTVLGSYNEQFF.

A single count supports this clone. This chain joins TRBV7-9 and TRBJ2-2, with TRBD2 matching 7 bases. The CDR3 sequence is 13 residues long. Germline lookup yields CDR1 SEHNR and CDR2 FQNEAQ (reference sequence). Germline trimming cut 9 bases from V and 1 base from J; bases unmatched to any gene: 2. The CDR3 sequence is CARSSGNTGELFF. The CDR3 coding sequence is TGTGCCAGGTCTAGCGGGAACACCGGGGAGCTGTTTTTT.

This clone has a count of ten or more. The chain couples TRBV15 to TRBJ2-7; no firm D call. Trimming left V 0 bases short and J 1 base short, with 4 bases between. This CDR3 is 13 amino acids long. Germline CDR1 LNHNV, CDR2 YYDKDF (reference sequence). CDR3 sequence reads: CATSRDISYEQYF. CDR3 in DNA: TGTGCCACCAGCAGAGATATTTCCTACGAGCAGTACTTC.

The V gene is TRBV3-1 (or the pseudogene TRBV3-2), the J gene TRBJ2-3; D perhaps matches TRBD2 (6 bases). The CDR3 spans 17 residues. V lost 0 bases to trimming and J lost 2 bases, with 15 bases between them. Looked up from germline, CDR1 is LGHDT and CDR2 is YNNKEL (reference sequence). The CDR3: CASSQDLQRAFTDTQYF. The CDR3 DNA sequence: TGTGCCAGCAGCCAAGATCTCCAGCGGGCGTTCACAGATACGCAGTATTTT.

In this sample, this clone turned up once. The rearrangement uses TRBV5-6 and TRBJ2-2; no firm D call. Trimming took off 2 bases at V and 0 bases at J, with 14 bases between the two ends. The CDR3 spans 17 residues. Germline values: CDR1 SGHDT, CDR2 YYEEEE. CDR3 loop: CASSFRSLFANTGELFF. CDR3 coding DNA: TGTGCCAGCAGCTTCAGGTCTCTCTTCGCGAACACCGGGGAGCTGTTTTTT.

Here the CDR3 DNA reads TGTGCCAGCAGTCCCGGGGACAGCTACGAGCAGTACTTC. It codes for CASSPGDSYEQYF. The chain carries TRBV28 and TRBJ2-7; 7 nucleotides align to TRBD1. The CDR3 runs to 13 residues. Germline V CDR1 and CDR2: MDHEN, SYDVKM. The junction had 4 bases not matched to a gene; V was cut back by 5 bases and J by 3 bases.

This rearrangement joins TRBV6-5 to TRBJ1-1, with a possible D match to TRBD1 (5 bases). CDR1 is MNHEY, CDR2 SVGAGI, per germline. The CDR3 extends over 13 amino acids. The V end lost 4 bases, the J end lost 4 bases, and 10 bases lay between the germline ends. The CDR3 loop reads CASSSRGITEAFF. The CDR3 region has the DNA TGTGCCAGCAGTTCACGGGGGATCACTGAAGCTTTCTTT.

V is TRBV11-2 and J is TRBJ1-6, with D tentatively TRBD1 (5 bases). The germline V gene encodes CDR1 SGHAT and CDR2 FQNNGV. Between the trimmed V and J ends, which lost 5 bases and 6 bases, there was a span of 17 bases. There are 16 residues in the CDR3. CDR3 coding DNA: TGTGCCAGCAGCCCAAATCTTCCCCAGGGTAATTCACCCCTCCACTTT. This translates into CASSPNLPQGNSPLHF. The full variable domain, in which reference TRBV11-2 and TRBJ1-6 provide the parts outside the CDR3, is EAGVAQSPRYKIIEKRQSVAFWCNPISGHATLYWYQQILGQGPKLLIQFQNNGVVDDSQLPKDRFSAERLKGVDSTLKIQPAKLEDSAVYLCASSPNLPQGNSPLHFGNGTRLTVT.

The J gene is TRBJ1-5, the V gene TRBV11-2, with 10 bases fitting TRBD1. Germline assignment: CDR1 SGHAT and CDR2 FQNNGV. The J segment lost 2 bases and the V segment lost 3 bases, leaving 13 bases of the junction unmatched. CDR3 size: 19 residues. DNA of the CDR3: TGTGCCAGCAGCTTCTTTTATAAGTTAGGGACAGGGGGCAATCAGCCCCAGCATTTT. It is translated as CASSFFYKLGTGGNQPQHF.

The J gene is TRBJ1-1, the V gene TRBV11-3, with D perhaps matching TRBD1 (5 bases). V was trimmed by 2 bases and J by 2 bases, leaving 9 bases between them. The CDR3 is 14 amino acids. Germline V lookup: CDR1 SGHNT, CDR2 YENEEA. CDR3 protein: CASSLMTVNTEAFF. The CDR3 DNA follows: TGTGCCAGCAGCTTAATGACAGTAAACACTGAAGCTTTCTTT.

The chain recombines TRBV3-1 (or the pseudogene TRBV3-2) with TRBJ2-3; 11 bases line up with TRBD2. After removal of 0 bases from V and 6 bases from J, the junction contained 5 bases not matched to a gene. Per the germline V gene, CDR1 is LGHDT and CDR2 is YNNKEL (reference sequence). The CDR3 covers 16 residues. The CDR3 DNA is TGTGCCAGCAGCCAAGAGACTAGCGGGGTTTATGATACGCAGTATTTT. Amino acids: CASSQETSGVYDTQYF.

The chain joins TRBV5-1 to TRBJ1-6; TRBD1 is a possible D gene (6 bases). The V and J ends lost 0 bases and 7 bases respectively, with 8 bases between them. CDR1 and CDR2 from the germline V gene are SGHRS and YFSETQ. This CDR3 spans 14 amino acids. CDR3 protein: CASSLVQGNSPLHF. The CDR3 DNA is TGCGCCAGCAGCTTGGTTCAGGGGAATTCACCCCTCCACTTT.

V and J are TRBV27 and TRBJ2-1; 10 nucleotides line up with TRBD2. The V and J ends lost 3 bases and 6 bases, in that order; junction bases with no gene match: 14. Germline CDR1 and CDR2: MNHEY and SMNVEV (reference sequence). CDR3 size: 18 residues. The CDR3 nucleotides are TGTGCCAGCAGTTTTGTTAGCGGGGGGCGAAAGGTAGGCAATGAGCAGTTCTTC. Its translation: CASSFVSGGRKVGNEQFF.

The rearrangement links TRBV14 to TRBJ2-1, with TRBD2 as a possible D gene (7 bases). This CDR3 has 17 amino acids. Germline values: CDR1 SGHDN, CDR2 FVKESK. V dropped 4 bases and J dropped 0 bases, with 16 bases sitting between them. DNA for the CDR3: TGTGCCAGCAGCCGATCGGTGGGGGGGCCCTCCTACAATGAGCAGTTCTTC. It is translated as CASSRSVGGPSYNEQFF.

Worth noting for this clone: The sample contains more than one DNA sequence encoding this CDR3. The chain has TRBV28 and TRBJ1-4, with 7 bases that match TRBD1. Germline CDR1 MDHEN, CDR2 SYDVKM. CDR3 size: 14 residues. Trimming at V came to 5 bases and at J to 2 bases, leaving 2 bases not matched to a gene. This CDR3 is CASSPGGTNEKLFF. CDR3 coding DNA: TGTGCCAGCAGTCCAGGGGGGACTAATGAAAAACTGTTTTTT. The complete variable domain, with remaining parts taken from reference TRBV28 and TRBJ1-4, reads DVKVTQSSRYLVKRTGEKVFLECVQDMDHENMFWYRQDPGLGLRLIYFSYDVKMKEKGDIPEGYSVSREKKERFSLILESASTNQTSMYLCASSPGGTNEKLFFGSGTQLSVL.

This clone was picked up a small number of times. This sequence joins TRBV4-1 and TRBJ1-5, with D unclear. V was clipped by 1 base and J by 3 bases, with 10 bases between them. Germline CDR1 MGHRA, CDR2 YSYEKL. CDR3 size: 15 residues. CDR3 sequence (DNA): TGCGCCAGCAGCCAAGGGAGCGGTGACAATCAGCCCCAGCATTTT. Translated: CASSQGSGDNQPQHF.

The CDR3 loop reads CASSQVDRDYTEAFF. CDR3 nucleotides: TGCGCCAGCAGCCAAGTTGACAGGGACTACACTGAAGCTTTCTTT. V usage is TRBV4-1 and J usage is TRBJ1-1; 7 nucleotides match TRBD1. The ends lost 1 base at V and 3 bases at J; junction bases unmatched: 5. Germline V gives CDR1 MGHRA, CDR2 YSYEKL. CDR3 length equals 15 residues.